A single sample is the source of the 32 T cell receptor beta chains below, sequenced in a study of blood T cell repertoires in COVID-19. Libraries were prepared by immunoSEQ multiplex PCR; TCRdb keeps only in-frame clonotypes and omits some of them. Found here are some 150,000 clones, about 80% of them singletons; the top ten hold less than 30%. The sample was peripheral blood. The receptors stem from a woman aged 55-70 years with acute or convalescent COVID-19.

The chain joins TRBV5-1 to TRBJ2-3; tentative D call: TRBD1 (5 bases). CDR3 length equals 17 residues. Germline V gene data show CDR1 as SGHRS and CDR2 as YFSETQ. V was cut by 1 base and J by 0 bases, with 15 bases left in between. The DNA for the CDR3 is TGCGCCAGCAGCTTGACCCCGGACATTACTAGCACAGATACGCAGTATTTT. It codes for CASSLTPDITSTDTQYF. Combining the CDR3 with reference TRBV5-1 and TRBJ2-3 gives the whole variable domain KAGVTQTPRYLIKTRGQQVTLSCSPISGHRSVSWYQQTPGQGLQFLFEYFSETQRNKGNFPGRFSGRQFSNSRSEMNVSTLELGDSALYLCASSLTPDITSTDTQYFGPGTRLTVL.

The chain links TRBV18 to TRBJ1-4, with a possible D match to TRBD1 (5 bases). V was trimmed by 2 bases and J by 6 bases, leaving 22 bases between them. Per the germline V gene, CDR1 is KGHSH and CDR2 is LQKENI. The CDR3 has 18 residues. The CDR3 loop reads CASSPGLGGGARHEKLFF. In DNA form, the CDR3 reads TGTGCCAGCTCACCAGGTCTAGGAGGCGGGGCGCGGCATGAAAAACTGTTTTTT.

V usage is TRBV5-1 and J usage is TRBJ2-1, with 7 bases matching TRBD1. Germline V gives CDR1 SGHRS, CDR2 YFSETQ. This CDR3 contains 14 residues. J was trimmed by 5 bases and V by 0 bases; bases with no gene match: 2. CDR3: CASSLGQGNNEQFF. CDR3 bases: TGCGCCAGCAGCTTGGGACAGGGTAACAATGAGCAGTTCTTC. The full variable domain, completed using reference TRBV5-1 and TRBJ2-1, is KAGVTQTPRYLIKTRGQQVTLSCSPISGHRSVSWYQQTPGQGLQFLFEYFSETQRNKGNFPGRFSGRQFSNSRSEMNVSTLELGDSALYLCASSLGQGNNEQFFGPGTRLTVL.

The gene calls are TRBV10-3 and TRBJ1-2; D is ambiguous. The CDR3 totals 12 residues. Germline V gene lookup returns CDR1 ENHRY and CDR2 SYGVKD. V shed 7 bases and J shed 5 bases, with 11 bases lying between them. The CDR3 reads CAIKTSGYGYTF. The DNA for the CDR3 is TGTGCCATCAAGACTTCGGGGTATGGCTACACCTTC.

This clone was counted only a few times. The V gene is TRBV27, the J gene TRBJ2-2; D unclear. V lost 3 bases and J 2 bases, leaving 7 bases between the germline ends. The germline V gene encodes CDR1 MNHEY and CDR2 SMNVEV (reference sequence). This CDR3 has 14 amino acids. Here the CDR3 reads CASSFNYNTGELFF. DNA of the CDR3: TGTGCCAGCAGTTTTAACTACAACACCGGGGAGCTGTTTTTT.

This chain links TRBV3-1 (or the pseudogene TRBV3-2) with TRBJ2-3; TRBD2 matches 9 bases. The CDR3 contains 15 residues. The V segment lost 1 base and the J segment 2 bases; nucleotides outside the gene matches: 1. Germline CDR1 is LGHDT and CDR2 is YNNKEL (reference sequence). The CDR3, as DNA: TGTGCCAGCAGCCAAGGACTAGCGGACACAGATACGCAGTATTTT. Amino acid sequence: CASSQGLADTDTQYF.

The V and J genes are TRBV6-6 and TRBJ2-5; 14 positions agree with TRBD2. J gave up 1 base and V 6 bases, and 4 bases lay outside the gene matches. The CDR3 consists of 16 residues. CDR1 and CDR2 (germline): MNHNY, SVGAGI (reference sequence). CDR3 sequence: CASRGTSGGIQETQYF. The DNA of the CDR3 is TGTGCCAGCAGGGGGACTAGCGGGGGAATCCAAGAGACCCAGTACTTC.

The chain links TRBV2 to TRBJ1-6; TRBD1 aligns across 7 bases. Germline CDR1 and CDR2: SNHLY and FYNNEI. Losses at the gene ends were 9 bases for V and 7 bases for J; bases not matched to a gene: 9. CDR3 size: 14 residues. CDR3 in DNA: TGTGCCAGTAATCAACAGGGGTCCAATTCACCCCTCCACTTT. As protein: CASNQQGSNSPLHF.

This chain joins TRBV12-3 or TRBV12-4 and TRBJ1-2, with D possibly TRBD1 on 6 matching bases. The CDR3 spans 13 residues. Trimming took 3 bases from V and 8 from J, leaving 13 bases between them. The CDR3, as DNA: TGTGCCAGCAGTTTGGGACAAGGCCAAGGCTACACCTTC. It is translated as CASSLGQGQGYTF.

This clone was counted a single time. The rearrangement joins TRBV7-2 to TRBJ2-5; the match to TRBD2 covers 11 bases. This CDR3 has 15 residues. Trimming cost V 3 bases and J 4 bases; bases outside gene matches: 4. CDR1 is SGHTA and CDR2 is FQGNSA in the germline V gene. The CDR3 region has the DNA TGTGCCAGCAGCTTCTATCTAGCGGGGGGAGAGACCCAGTACTTC. Its translation: CASSFYLAGGETQYF.

The rearrangement joins TRBV19 to TRBJ1-5, with 8 bases identical to TRBD1. Germline lookup yields CDR1 LNHDA and CDR2 SQIVND (reference sequence). The CDR3 has 14 residues. With 6 bases clipped from V and 4 bases from J, the junction kept 5 bases outside the gene matches. The CDR3 sequence: CASSGQGPNQPQHF. Here the CDR3 DNA reads TGTGCCAGTAGCGGACAGGGCCCGAATCAGCCCCAGCATTTT.

The V call is TRBV5-1, the J call TRBJ1-3; D possibly corresponds to TRBD1 (6 bases). This CDR3 comprises 18 residues. Germline assignment: CDR1 SGHRS and CDR2 YFSETQ. With 4 bases removed from V and 4 bases from J, the gap between germline ends came to 24 bases. The CDR3 DNA follows: TGCGCCAGCAGCCGGTCGGACACACAGGGCAGTTGGGGAAACACCATATATTTT. It translates to CASSRSDTQGSWGNTIYF.

The J gene is TRBJ1-3, the V gene TRBV3-1 (or the pseudogene TRBV3-2); D possibly corresponds to TRBD1 (5 bases). The germline V gene encodes CDR1 LGHDT and CDR2 YNNKEL (reference sequence). The CDR3 has 18 residues. V was shortened by 1 base and J by 0 bases, with 16 bases between the two germline ends. This CDR3 reads CASSQGAGRRGSGNTIYF. The CDR3 bases are TGTGCCAGCAGCCAAGGGGCAGGGCGACGCGGCTCTGGAAACACCATATATTTT.

This sequence joins TRBV7-8 and TRBJ1-2; D unresolved. The V end was cut by 1 base, the J end by 5 bases, with 11 bases between. This CDR3 has 14 amino acids. CDR1 is SGHVS, CDR2 FQNEAQ, per germline. In nucleotides, the CDR3 is TGTGCCAGCAGCTTAGATCTTACTGTTTATGGCTACACCTTC. This sequence encodes CASSLDLTVYGYTF.

This clone has only one observation. The V and J genes are TRBV2 and TRBJ1-2; the D is unclear. V was clipped by 7 bases and J by 4 bases, with 16 bases between them. The CDR3 length is 14 residues. CDR1 and CDR2 from the germline V gene are SNHLY and FYNNEI. The CDR3 is CASNIEGLLYGYTF. The CDR3 DNA reads as TGTGCCAGCAATATCGAGGGCCTCCTCTATGGCTACACCTTC.

This chain connects TRBV29-1 to TRBJ1-1, with 10 bases that match TRBD1. V was clipped by 2 bases and J by 5 bases; unmatched bases: 5. The CDR3 consists of 14 residues. Germline V gene lookup returns CDR1 SQVTM and CDR2 ANQGSEA. The DNA of the CDR3 is TGCAGCGTTGAACGGGGACAGGGGCGGACTGAAGCTTTCTTT. Residues: CSVERGQGRTEAFF.

The rearrangement links TRBV3-1 (or the pseudogene TRBV3-2) to TRBJ2-7; D possibly corresponds to TRBD1 (6 bases). CDR3 length: 14 amino acids. From germline, CDR1 is LGHDT and CDR2 YNNKEL (reference sequence). Trimming removed 5 bases at V and 1 base at J, with 12 bases between. CDR3 sequence: CASSNTGQSYEQYV. DNA of the CDR3: TGTGCCAGCAGCAACACAGGACAGTCCTACGAGCAGTACGTC.

The chain carries TRBV11-3 and TRBJ2-3; D possibly corresponds to TRBD2 (6 bases). Germline CDR1 reads SGHNT; CDR2 reads YENEEA. V was shortened by 4 bases and J by 2 bases, with 13 bases between the two germline ends. This CDR3 comprises 15 residues. Here the CDR3 DNA reads TGTGCCAGCAGCTGGGGGGTTTCCCTCACAGATACGCAGTATTTT. This translates into CASSWGVSLTDTQYF.

The chain combines TRBV7-2 with TRBJ1-6; no clear D gene. The CDR3 sequence is 15 residues long. V gave up 2 bases and J gave up 9 bases, with 14 bases separating them. Germline lookup yields CDR1 SGHTA and CDR2 FQGNSA. The CDR3 coding sequence is TGTGCCAGCAGCTTAAGTAACCAGGCGGGTTCACCCCTCCACTTT. This sequence encodes CASSLSNQAGSPLHF. Full variable domain (rest looked up from reference TRBV7-2 and TRBJ1-6): GAGVSQSPSNKVTEKGKDVELRCDPISGHTALYWYRQSLGQGLEFLIYFQGNSAPDKSGLPSDRFSAERTGGSVSTLTIQRTQQEDSAVYLCASSLSNQAGSPLHFGNGTRLTVT.

This chain uses TRBV6-6 with TRBJ2-2; 13 positions match TRBD2. With V trimmed by 6 bases and J by 4 bases, 17 bases remained unmatched. The germline gives CDR1 MNHNY, CDR2 SVGAGI (reference sequence). The CDR3 has 20 residues. The CDR3 spells CASSPHPLAGGGLGTGELFF. DNA for the CDR3: TGTGCCAGCAGCCCCCACCCACTAGCGGGGGGGGGTTTGGGCACCGGGGAGCTGTTTTTT.

The chain carries TRBV7-2 and TRBJ1-1, with no clear D. Germline V gives CDR1 SGHTA, CDR2 FQGNSA. The CDR3 loop spans 13 amino acids. V lost 1 base and J lost 3, with 6 bases in between. The CDR3 reads CASSLDTDTEAFF. The CDR3 nucleotides are TGTGCCAGCAGCTTAGACACCGACACTGAAGCTTTCTTT. Combining the CDR3 with reference TRBV7-2 and TRBJ1-1 gives the whole variable domain GAGVSQSPSNKVTEKGKDVELRCDPISGHTALYWYRQSLGQGLEFLIYFQGNSAPDKSGLPSDRFSAERTGGSVSTLTIQRTQQEDSAVYLCASSLDTDTEAFFGQGTRLTVV.

This clone was seen only a few times. V usage is TRBV2 and J usage is TRBJ2-1; 12 positions match TRBD1. CDR1 is SNHLY, CDR2 FYNNEI, per germline. This CDR3 is built from 14 residues. V lost 6 bases, J lost 9 bases, and 6 bases stayed unmatched. In DNA, the CDR3 is TGTGCCAGCAGACCGGGACAGGGGGCTGTTGAGCAGTTCTTC. Translating it yields CASRPGQGAVEQFF. Supplemented by reference TRBV2 and TRBJ2-1, the full variable domain reads EPEVTQTPSHQVTQMGQEVILRCVPISNHLYFYWYRQILGQKVEFLVSFYNNEISEKSEIFDDQFSVERPDGSNFTLKIRSTKLEDSAMYFCASRPGQGAVEQFFGPGTRLTVL.

This clone was observed a few times. The CDR3, as DNA: TGTGCCAGCAGCCCTCGTTTTTGGGGGGGGGACTATGGCTACACCTTC. Protein product: CASSPRFWGGDYGYTF. The chain employs TRBV7-9 and TRBJ1-2, with a weak D call TRBD1 (5 bases). CDR3 length equals 16 residues. The germline V gene has CDR1 SEHNR and CDR2 FQNEAQ (reference sequence). V lost 5 bases and J 3 bases, leaving 19 bases between the germline ends. The whole variable domain, remainder taken from reference TRBV7-9 and TRBJ1-2, is DTGVSQNPRHKITKRGQNVTFRCDPISEHNRLYWYRQTLGQGPEFLTYFQNEAQLEKSRLLSDRFSAERPKGSFSTLEIQRTEQGDSAMYLCASSPRFWGGDYGYTFGSGTRLTVV.

The V and J genes are TRBV19 and TRBJ1-1; 7 bases map to TRBD1. The CDR3 consists of 14 residues. After removal of 2 bases from V and 0 bases from J, the junction contained 0 bases not matched to a gene. Germline CDR1 is LNHDA and CDR2 is SQIVND (reference sequence). The CDR3: CASSITGVNTEAFF. In DNA form, the CDR3 reads TGTGCCAGTAGTATAACAGGGGTGAACACTGAAGCTTTCTTT.

The rearrangement links TRBV25-1 to TRBJ1-6; 7 nucleotides match TRBD1. With 4 bases clipped from V and 10 bases from J, the junction kept 13 bases outside the gene matches. Looked up from germline, CDR1 is MGHDK and CDR2 is SYGVNS. The CDR3 contains 16 residues. CDR3 DNA: TGTGCCAGCAGTGCCCCCTACAGGGGTCTTGGATCACCCCTCCACTTT. This sequence encodes CASSAPYRGLGSPLHF.

This chain connects TRBV12-3 or TRBV12-4 to TRBJ1-1; 7 nucleotides align to TRBD1. The V segment lost 6 bases and the J segment 1 base; nucleotides outside the gene matches: 2. CDR3 length equals 13 residues. CDR3 residues: CASRRQGNTEAFF. The CDR3 DNA reads as TGTGCCAGCAGAAGACAGGGGAACACTGAAGCTTTCTTT.

In its sample, this clone was seen a few times. The chain employs TRBV10-3 and TRBJ1-1; maybe TRBD1 (5 bases). The germline CDR1 and CDR2 sequences are ENHRY and SYGVKD. The CDR3 is made up of 14 amino acids. Trimming removed 3 bases at V and 1 base at J, with 9 bases between. The CDR3 reads CAISDPDRNTEAFF. The CDR3 DNA reads as TGTGCCATCAGTGACCCCGACAGGAACACTGAAGCTTTCTTT.

The V gene is TRBV7-2, the J gene TRBJ1-3; D perhaps matches TRBD1 (6 bases). Germline CDR1 is SGHTA and CDR2 is FQGNSA. Trimming shortened V by 3 bases and J by 0 bases, and 12 bases separated the two germline ends. The CDR3 consists of 16 residues. CDR3 loop: CASSLAGASSGNTIYF. Written as DNA, the CDR3 is TGTGCCAGCAGCTTGGCAGGGGCCTCCTCTGGAAACACCATATATTTT. Full variable domain (outside the CDR3, taken from reference TRBV7-2 and TRBJ1-3): GAGVSQSPSNKVTEKGKDVELRCDPISGHTALYWYRQSLGQGLEFLIYFQGNSAPDKSGLPSDRFSAERTGGSVSTLTIQRTQQEDSAVYLCASSLAGASSGNTIYFGEGSWLTVV.

This chain joins TRBV9 and TRBJ1-5; D call uncertain. The CDR3 extends over 14 amino acids. V lost 5 bases and J 0 bases, leaving 9 bases between the germline ends. The germline CDR1 and CDR2 sequences are SGDLS and YYNGEE. CDR3 sequence: CASSLTFSNQPQHF. In nucleotides, the CDR3 is TGTGCCAGCAGTCTCACATTTAGCAATCAGCCCCAGCATTTT.

A single count supports this clone. The chain couples TRBV30 to TRBJ1-6, with D perhaps TRBD1 (6 bases). The CDR3 is 13 amino acids. Germline values: CDR1 GTSNPN, CDR2 SVGIG (reference sequence). V was clipped by 2 bases and J by 7 bases, with 9 bases between them. The CDR3: CAWSSTGNSPLHF. CDR3 bases: TGTGCCTGGAGTTCGACAGGAAATTCACCCCTCCACTTT.

This chain connects TRBV5-1 to TRBJ1-1, with 7 bases matching TRBD1. Germline V gene data show CDR1 as SGHRS and CDR2 as YFSETQ. The CDR3 runs to 13 residues. Trimming at V came to 4 bases and at J to 12 bases, leaving 12 bases not matched to a gene. CDR3 loop: CASSPRDSLGSFF. In DNA form, the CDR3 reads TGCGCCAGCAGCCCACGGGACAGCCTCGGTTCTTTCTTT.

The gene calls are TRBV5-6 and TRBJ1-2, with 7 bases fitting TRBD1. V gave up 2 bases and J gave up 7 bases; unmatched junction bases: 5. The CDR3 loop spans 13 amino acids. Germline-derived CDR1 and CDR2 are SGHDT and YYEEEE. The CDR3 sequence is CASSFRQGRGYTF. The CDR3 DNA reads as TGTGCCAGCAGCTTCCGACAGGGTCGTGGCTACACCTTC.